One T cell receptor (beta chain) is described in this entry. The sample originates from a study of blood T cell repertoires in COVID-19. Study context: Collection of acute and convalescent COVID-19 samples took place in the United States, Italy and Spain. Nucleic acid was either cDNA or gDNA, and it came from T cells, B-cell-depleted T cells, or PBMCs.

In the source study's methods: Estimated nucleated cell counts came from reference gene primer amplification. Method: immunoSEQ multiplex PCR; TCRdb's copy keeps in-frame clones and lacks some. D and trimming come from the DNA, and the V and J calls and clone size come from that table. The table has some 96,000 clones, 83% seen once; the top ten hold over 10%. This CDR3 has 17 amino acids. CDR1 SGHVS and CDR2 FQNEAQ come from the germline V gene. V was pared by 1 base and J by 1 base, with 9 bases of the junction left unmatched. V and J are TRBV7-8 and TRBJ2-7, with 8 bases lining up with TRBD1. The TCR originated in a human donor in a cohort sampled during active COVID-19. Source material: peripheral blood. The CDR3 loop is CASSLVIAGTGSYEQYF. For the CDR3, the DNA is TGTGCCAGCAGCTTAGTGATCGCCGGGACAGGTTCCTACGAGCAGTACTTC.